The source of this T cell receptor beta chain is a study of T cells after yellow fever vaccination. Germline V lookup: CDR1 SGDLS, CDR2 YYNGEE. V lost 0 bases and J 8 bases, leaving 16 bases between the germline ends. The CDR3 is 15 amino acids. Study-level findings and limits: A secondary response was less intense yet reached its peak sooner, at day 5 versus 15.

As to this clonotype: Antigen: not known.

By 5'RACE template switching, TCR cDNA was produced, with a universal primer site and UMIs added in the process. MiXCR was run by TCRdb on the 5' RACE reads, yielding one entry per CDR3 protein. The repertoire has 400,000 or so distinct CDR3 sequences, approximately 5.7% of them found once; the top ten carry approximately 15%. This TCR was sampled from a man under 40 who received the YFV17D yellow fever vaccine. The V call is TRBV9, the J call TRBJ2-3; D tentatively reads TRBD1 or TRBD2 (5 bases each). The sample was PBMCs, taken 5 days after the yellow fever booster vaccination. The CDR3 reads CASSVAGMGTGTQYF. The CDR3 DNA is TGTGCCAGCAGCGTAGCGGGGATGGGGACGGGTACGCAGTATTTT.